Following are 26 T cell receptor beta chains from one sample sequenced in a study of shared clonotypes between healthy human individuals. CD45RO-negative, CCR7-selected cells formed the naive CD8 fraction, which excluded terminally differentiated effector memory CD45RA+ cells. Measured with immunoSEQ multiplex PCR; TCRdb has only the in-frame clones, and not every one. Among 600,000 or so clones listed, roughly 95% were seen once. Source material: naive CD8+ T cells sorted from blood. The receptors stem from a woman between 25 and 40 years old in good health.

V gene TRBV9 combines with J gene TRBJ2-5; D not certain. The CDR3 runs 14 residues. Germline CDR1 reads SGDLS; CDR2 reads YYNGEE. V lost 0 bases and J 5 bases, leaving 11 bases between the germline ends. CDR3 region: CASSVAPGGETQYF. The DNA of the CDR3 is TGTGCCAGCAGCGTAGCCCCGGGTGGGGAGACCCAGTACTTC.

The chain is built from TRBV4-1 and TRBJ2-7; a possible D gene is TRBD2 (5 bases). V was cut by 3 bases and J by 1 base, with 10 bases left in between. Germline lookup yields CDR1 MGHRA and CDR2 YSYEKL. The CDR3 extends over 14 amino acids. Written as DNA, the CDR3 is TGCGCCAGCAGCCAGGACGGGATTTCCTACGAGCAGTACTTC. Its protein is CASSQDGISYEQYF.

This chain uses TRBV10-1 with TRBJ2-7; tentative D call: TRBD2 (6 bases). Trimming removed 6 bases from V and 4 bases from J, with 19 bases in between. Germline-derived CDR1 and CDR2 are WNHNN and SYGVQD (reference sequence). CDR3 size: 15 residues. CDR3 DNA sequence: TGCGCCAGCAGCGAAACTCGAGGGACTCCTTACGAGCAGTACTTC. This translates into CASSETRGTPYEQYF.

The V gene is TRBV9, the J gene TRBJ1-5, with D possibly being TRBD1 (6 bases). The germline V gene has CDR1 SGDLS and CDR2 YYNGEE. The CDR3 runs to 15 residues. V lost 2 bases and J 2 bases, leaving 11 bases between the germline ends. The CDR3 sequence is CASSVGGLRNQPQHF. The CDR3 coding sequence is TGTGCCAGCAGCGTTGGGGGGCTGCGCAATCAGCCCCAGCATTTT.

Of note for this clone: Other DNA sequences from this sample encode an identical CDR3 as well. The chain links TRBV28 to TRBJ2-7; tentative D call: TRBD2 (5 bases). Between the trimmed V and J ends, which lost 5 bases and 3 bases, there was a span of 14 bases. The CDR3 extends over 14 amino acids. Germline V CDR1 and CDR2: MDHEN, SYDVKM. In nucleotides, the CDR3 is TGTGCCAGCAGTACATCCGGCCGGGGCTACGAGCAGTACTTC. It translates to CASSTSGRGYEQYF.

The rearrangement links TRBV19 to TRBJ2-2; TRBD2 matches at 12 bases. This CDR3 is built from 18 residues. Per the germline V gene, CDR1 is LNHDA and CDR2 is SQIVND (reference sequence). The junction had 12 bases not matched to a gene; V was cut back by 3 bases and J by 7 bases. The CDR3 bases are TGTGCCAGTAGTATTACTGTAACTAGCGGGAGGCTTAGCGGGGAGCTGTTTTTT. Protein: CASSITVTSGRLSGELFF.

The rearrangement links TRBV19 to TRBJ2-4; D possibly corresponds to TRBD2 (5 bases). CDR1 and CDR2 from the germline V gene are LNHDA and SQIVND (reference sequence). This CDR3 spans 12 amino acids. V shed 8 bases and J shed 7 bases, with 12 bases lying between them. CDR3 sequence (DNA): TGTGCCAGTTTGGGTAGCGATAACATTCAGTACTTC. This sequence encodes CASLGSDNIQYF.

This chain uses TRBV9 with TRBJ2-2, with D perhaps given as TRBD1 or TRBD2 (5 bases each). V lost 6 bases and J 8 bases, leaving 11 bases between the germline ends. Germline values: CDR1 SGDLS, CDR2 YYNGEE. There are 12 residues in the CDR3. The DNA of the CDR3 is TGTGCCAGCAAGCGAGGGGCTGGGGAGCTGTTTTTT. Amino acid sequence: CASKRGAGELFF.

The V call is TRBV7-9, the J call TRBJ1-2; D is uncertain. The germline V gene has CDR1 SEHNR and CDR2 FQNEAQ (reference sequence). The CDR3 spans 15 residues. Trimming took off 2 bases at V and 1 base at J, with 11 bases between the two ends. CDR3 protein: CASSLLGMFNYGYTF. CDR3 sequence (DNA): TGTGCCAGCAGCTTACTAGGGATGTTTAACTATGGCTACACCTTC.

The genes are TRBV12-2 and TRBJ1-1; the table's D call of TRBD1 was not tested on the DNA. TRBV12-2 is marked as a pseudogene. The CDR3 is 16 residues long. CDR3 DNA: TGTGCAAGTCGCTTAGGGGACAGGGGGCGGTGGACTGAAGCTTTCTTT. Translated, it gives CASRLGDRGRWTEAFF.

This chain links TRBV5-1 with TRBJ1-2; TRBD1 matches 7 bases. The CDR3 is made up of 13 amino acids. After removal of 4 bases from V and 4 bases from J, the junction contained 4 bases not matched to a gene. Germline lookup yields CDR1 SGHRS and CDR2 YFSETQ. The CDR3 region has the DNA TGCGCCAGCAGCGCGGGACAGCCCTATGGCTACACCTTC. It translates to CASSAGQPYGYTF.

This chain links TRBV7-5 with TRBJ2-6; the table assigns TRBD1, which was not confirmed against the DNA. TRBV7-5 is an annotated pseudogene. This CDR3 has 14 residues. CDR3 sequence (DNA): TGTGTCAGCTACAGGGGAGGTGGGGCCAACGTCCTGACTTTC. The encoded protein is CVSYRGGGANVLTF.

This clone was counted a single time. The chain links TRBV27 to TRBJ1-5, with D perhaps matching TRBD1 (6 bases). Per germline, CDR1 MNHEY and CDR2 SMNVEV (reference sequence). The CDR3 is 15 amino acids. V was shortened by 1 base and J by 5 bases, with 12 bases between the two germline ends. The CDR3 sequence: CASSLLAGDDQPQHF. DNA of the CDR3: TGTGCCAGCAGTTTATTGGCAGGGGACGATCAGCCCCAGCATTTT.

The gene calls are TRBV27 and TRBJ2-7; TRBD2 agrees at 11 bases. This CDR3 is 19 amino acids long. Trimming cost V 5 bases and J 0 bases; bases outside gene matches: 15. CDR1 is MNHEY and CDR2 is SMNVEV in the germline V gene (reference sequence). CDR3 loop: CASSTLLQPSGRPSYEQYF. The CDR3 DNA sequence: TGTGCCAGCAGTACACTCCTGCAACCTAGCGGGAGGCCCTCCTACGAGCAGTACTTC.

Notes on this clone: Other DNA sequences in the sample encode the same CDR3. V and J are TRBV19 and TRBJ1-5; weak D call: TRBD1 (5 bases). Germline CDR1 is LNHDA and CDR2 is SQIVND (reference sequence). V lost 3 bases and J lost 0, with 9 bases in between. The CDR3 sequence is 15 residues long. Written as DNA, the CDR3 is TGTGCCAGTAGTATTGGGGGATATAGCAATCAGCCCCAGCATTTT. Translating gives CASSIGGYSNQPQHF. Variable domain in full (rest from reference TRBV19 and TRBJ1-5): DGGITQSPKYLFRKEGQNVTLSCEQNLNHDAMYWYRQDPGQGLRLIYYSQIVNDFQKGDIAEGYSVSREKKESFPLTVTSAQKNPTAFYLCASSIGGYSNQPQHFGDGTRLSIL.

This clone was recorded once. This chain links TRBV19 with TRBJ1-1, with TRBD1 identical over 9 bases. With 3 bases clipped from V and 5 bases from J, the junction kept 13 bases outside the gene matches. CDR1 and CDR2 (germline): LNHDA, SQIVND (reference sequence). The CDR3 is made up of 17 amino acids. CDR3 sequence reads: CASSMISLGQGTTEAFF. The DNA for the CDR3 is TGTGCCAGTAGTATGATTTCGTTAGGACAGGGGACGACTGAAGCTTTCTTT.

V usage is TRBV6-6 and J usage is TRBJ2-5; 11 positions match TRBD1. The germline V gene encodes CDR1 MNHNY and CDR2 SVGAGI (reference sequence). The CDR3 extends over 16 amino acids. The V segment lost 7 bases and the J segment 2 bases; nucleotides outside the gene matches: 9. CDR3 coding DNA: TGTGCCAGCACTCCGGGACAGGGGGGCTATCAAGAGACCCAGTACTTC. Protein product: CASTPGQGGYQETQYF.

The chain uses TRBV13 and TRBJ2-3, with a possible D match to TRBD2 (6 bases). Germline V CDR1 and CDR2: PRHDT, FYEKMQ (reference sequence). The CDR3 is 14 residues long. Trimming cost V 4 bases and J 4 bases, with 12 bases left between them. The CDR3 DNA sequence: TGTGCCAGCAGCTCTCCCTCTAGCGCAGATACGCAGTATTTT. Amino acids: CASSSPSSADTQYF.

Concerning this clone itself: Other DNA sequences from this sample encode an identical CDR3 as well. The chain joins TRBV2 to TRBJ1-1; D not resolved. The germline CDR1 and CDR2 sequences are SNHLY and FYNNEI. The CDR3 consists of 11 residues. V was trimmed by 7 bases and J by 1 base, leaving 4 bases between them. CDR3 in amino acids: CASKWNTEAFF. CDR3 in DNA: TGTGCCAGCAAGTGGAACACTGAAGCTTTCTTT.

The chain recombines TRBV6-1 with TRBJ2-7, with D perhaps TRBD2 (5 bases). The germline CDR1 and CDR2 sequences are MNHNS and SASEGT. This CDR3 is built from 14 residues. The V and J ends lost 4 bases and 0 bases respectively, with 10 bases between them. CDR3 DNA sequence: TGTGCCAGCAGTGGGCGTGGAGGCTCCTACGAGCAGTACTTC. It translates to CASSGRGGSYEQYF.

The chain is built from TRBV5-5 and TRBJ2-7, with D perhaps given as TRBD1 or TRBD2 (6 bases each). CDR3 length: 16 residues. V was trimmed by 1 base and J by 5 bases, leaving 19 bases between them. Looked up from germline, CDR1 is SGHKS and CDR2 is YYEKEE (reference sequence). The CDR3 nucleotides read TGTGCCAGCAGCTTGACCCAATCTAGAGGGGGGAACGAGCAGTACTTC. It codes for CASSLTQSRGGNEQYF.

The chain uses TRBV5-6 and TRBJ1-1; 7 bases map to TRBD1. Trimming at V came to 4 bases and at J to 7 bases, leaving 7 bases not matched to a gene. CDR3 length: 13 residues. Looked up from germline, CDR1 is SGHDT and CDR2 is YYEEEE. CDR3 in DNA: TGTGCCAGCAGCGAATTGGGACAGCTTGAAGCTTTCTTT. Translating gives CASSELGQLEAFF.

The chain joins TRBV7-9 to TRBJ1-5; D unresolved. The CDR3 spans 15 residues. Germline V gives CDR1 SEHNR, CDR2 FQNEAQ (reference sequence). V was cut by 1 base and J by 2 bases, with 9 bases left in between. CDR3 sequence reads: CASSLGGGGNQPQHF. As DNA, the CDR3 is TGTGCCAGCAGCTTAGGTGGCGGAGGCAATCAGCCCCAGCATTTT.

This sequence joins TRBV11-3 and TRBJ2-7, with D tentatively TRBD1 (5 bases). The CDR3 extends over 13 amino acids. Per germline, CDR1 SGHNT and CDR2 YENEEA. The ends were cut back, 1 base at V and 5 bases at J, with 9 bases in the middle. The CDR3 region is CASSLGAGNEQYF. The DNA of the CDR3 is TGTGCCAGCAGCTTAGGAGCAGGGAACGAGCAGTACTTC. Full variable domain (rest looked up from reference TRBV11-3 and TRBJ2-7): EAGVVQSPRYKIIEKKQPVAFWCNPISGHNTLYWYLQNLGQGPELLIRYENEEAVDDSQLPKDRFSAERLKGVDSTLKIQPAELGDSAVYLCASSLGAGNEQYFGPGTRLTVT.

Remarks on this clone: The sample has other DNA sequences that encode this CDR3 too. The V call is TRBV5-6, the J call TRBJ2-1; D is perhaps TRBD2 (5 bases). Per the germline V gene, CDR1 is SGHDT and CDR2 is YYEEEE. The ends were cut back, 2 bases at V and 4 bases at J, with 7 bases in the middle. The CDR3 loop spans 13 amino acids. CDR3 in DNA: TGTGCCAGCAGCTTAACGGGGTACAATGAGCAGTTCTTC. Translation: CASSLTGYNEQFF.

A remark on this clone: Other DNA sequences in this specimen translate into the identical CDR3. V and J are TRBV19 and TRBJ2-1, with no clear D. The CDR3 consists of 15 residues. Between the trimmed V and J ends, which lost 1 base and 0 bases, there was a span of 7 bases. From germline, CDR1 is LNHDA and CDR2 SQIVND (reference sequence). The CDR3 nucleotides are TGTGCCAGTAGTATAGGCTGGAGCTCCTACAATGAGCAGTTCTTC. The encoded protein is CASSIGWSSYNEQFF.